In its sample, the clone carrying this TCR beta chain was seen a few times. Its antigen is not identified. Preparation of the TCRbeta library was carried out with unique molecular identifiers. TCRdb analysed the PCR reads with MiXCR anew, one entry per CDR3 protein. The sample yields about 200,000 distinct CDR3 sequences, 6.6% seen once. The length of the CDR3 is 14 residues. V was shortened by 1 base and J by 5 bases, with 11 bases between the two germline ends. Germline V CDR1 and CDR2: SGHTA, FQGNSA. This entry comes from a study of T-cell reconstitution after alpha-beta-depleted transplantation in children. Findings and limits, study-wide: One year after transplant, T-cell counts and diversity came mostly from newly produced T cells. Several patients had high TCRbeta diversity at day 60; it came from surviving recipient T cells and thymic progenitors. Reportedly, only several hundred clones from non-depleted graft cells drove alpha-beta T-cell counts at about two months.

The genes are TRBV7-2 and TRBJ1-1, with D tentatively TRBD1 (5 bases). Sequenced here: PBMCs, sampled before TCRalphabeta/CD19-depleted stem cell transplant. The source is a boy aged 2 to 9 with acute lymphoblastic leukemia, due to receive a stem cell transplant. The CDR3 reads CASSLGGWGTEAFF. CDR3 sequence (DNA): TGTGCCAGCAGCTTAGGGGGGTGGGGTACTGAAGCTTTCTTT.